This TCR beta chain appears in the sequencing data of a study of identical twins. From germline, CDR1 is DFQATT and CDR2 SNEGSKA (reference sequence). This CDR3 is built from 16 residues. V was shortened by 3 bases and J by 0 bases, with 15 bases between the two germline ends. This clonotype was counted once. In TCRdb, the 5' RACE reads were re-called with MiXCR into one record per CDR3 protein. Of some 790,000 distinct CDR3 sequences in the sample, about 20% were seen once. The same data also went into a second study, on T cells expressing NK-cell markers.

This sequence was found in a woman under 30 in good health. The chain joins TRBV20-1 to TRBJ2-1; the D gene is possibly TRBD2 (6 bases). The sample consisted of PBMCs. CDR3 residues: CSASFPRGSSYNEQFF. In DNA form, the CDR3 reads TGCAGTGCTAGCTTCCCGCGGGGTAGCTCCTACAATGAGCAGTTCTTC.